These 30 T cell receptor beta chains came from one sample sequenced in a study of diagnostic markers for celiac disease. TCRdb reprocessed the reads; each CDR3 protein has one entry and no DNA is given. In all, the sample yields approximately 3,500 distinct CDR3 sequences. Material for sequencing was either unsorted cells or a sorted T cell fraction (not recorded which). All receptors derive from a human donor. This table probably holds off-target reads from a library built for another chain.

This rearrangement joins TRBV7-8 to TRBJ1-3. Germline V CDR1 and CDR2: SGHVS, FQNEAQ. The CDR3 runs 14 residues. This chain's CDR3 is CASSHREGADTIYF.

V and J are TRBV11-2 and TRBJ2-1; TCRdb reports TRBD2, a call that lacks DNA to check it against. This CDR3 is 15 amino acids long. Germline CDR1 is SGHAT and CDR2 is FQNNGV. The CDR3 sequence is CASSLASGTYNEQFF.

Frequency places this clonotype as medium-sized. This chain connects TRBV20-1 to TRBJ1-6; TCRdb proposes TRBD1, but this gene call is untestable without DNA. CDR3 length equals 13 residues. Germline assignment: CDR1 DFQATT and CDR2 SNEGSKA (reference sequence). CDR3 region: CSARRQSDSPLHF.

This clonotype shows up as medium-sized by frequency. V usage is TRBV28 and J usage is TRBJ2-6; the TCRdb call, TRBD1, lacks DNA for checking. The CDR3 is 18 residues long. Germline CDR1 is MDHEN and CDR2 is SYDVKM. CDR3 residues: CASSSETGLGSGANVLTF.

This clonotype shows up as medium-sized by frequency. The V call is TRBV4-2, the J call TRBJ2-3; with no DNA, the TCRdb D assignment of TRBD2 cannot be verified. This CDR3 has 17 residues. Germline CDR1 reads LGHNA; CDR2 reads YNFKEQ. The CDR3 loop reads CASSQDRDSGSTDTQYF.

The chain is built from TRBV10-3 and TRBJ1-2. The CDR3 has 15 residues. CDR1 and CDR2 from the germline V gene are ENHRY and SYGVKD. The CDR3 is CAISESEGLNYGYTF.

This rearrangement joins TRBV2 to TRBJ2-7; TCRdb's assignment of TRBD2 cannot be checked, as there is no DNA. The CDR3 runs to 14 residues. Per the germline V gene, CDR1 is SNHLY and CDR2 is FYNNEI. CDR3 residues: CASSEEDGPYEQYF. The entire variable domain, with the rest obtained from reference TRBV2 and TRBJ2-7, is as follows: EPEVTQTPSHQVTQMGQEVILRCVPISNHLYFYWYRQILGQKVEFLVSFYNNEISEKSEIFDDQFSVERPDGSNFTLKIRSTKLEDSAMYFCASSEEDGPYEQYFGPGTRLTVT.

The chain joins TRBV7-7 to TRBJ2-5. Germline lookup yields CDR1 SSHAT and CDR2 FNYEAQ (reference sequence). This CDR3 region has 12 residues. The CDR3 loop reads CASGPSGETQYF. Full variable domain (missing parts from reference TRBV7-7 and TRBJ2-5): GAGVSQSPRYKVTKRGQDVTLRCDPISSHATLYWYQQALGQGPEFLTYFNYEAQPDKSGLPSDRFSAERPEGSISTLTIQRTEQRDSAMYRCASGPSGETQYFGPGTRLLVL.

CDR3 residues: CASSSETGGYYNEQFF. The chain joins TRBV11-3 to TRBJ2-1; TCRdb proposes TRBD1, but this gene call is untestable without DNA. The CDR3 is made up of 16 amino acids. CDR1 is SGHNT, CDR2 YENEEA, per germline.

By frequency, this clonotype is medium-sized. CDR3 region: CASSPRTSGRAYNEQFF. The chain is built from TRBV28 and TRBJ2-1; TCRdb returns TRBD2, unconfirmable since there is no DNA. There are 17 residues in the CDR3. Germline values: CDR1 MDHEN, CDR2 SYDVKM.

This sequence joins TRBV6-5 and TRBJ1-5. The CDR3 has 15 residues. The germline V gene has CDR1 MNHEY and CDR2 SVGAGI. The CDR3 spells CASSSQAYSNQPQHF.

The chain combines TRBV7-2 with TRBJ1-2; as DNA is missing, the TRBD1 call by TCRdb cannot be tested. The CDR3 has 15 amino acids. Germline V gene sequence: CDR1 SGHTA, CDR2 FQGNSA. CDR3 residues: CASSLRQGINYGYTF. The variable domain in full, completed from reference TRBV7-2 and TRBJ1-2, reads GAGVSQSPSNKVTEKGKDVELRCDPISGHTALYWYRQSLGQGLEFLIYFQGNSAPDKSGLPSDRFSAERTGGSVSTLTIQRTQQEDSAVYLCASSLRQGINYGYTFGSGTRLTVV.

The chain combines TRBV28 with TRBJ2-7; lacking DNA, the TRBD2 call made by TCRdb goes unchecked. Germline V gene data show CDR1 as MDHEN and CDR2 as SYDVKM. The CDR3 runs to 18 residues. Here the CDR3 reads CASSSRLAGGLLSYEQYF.

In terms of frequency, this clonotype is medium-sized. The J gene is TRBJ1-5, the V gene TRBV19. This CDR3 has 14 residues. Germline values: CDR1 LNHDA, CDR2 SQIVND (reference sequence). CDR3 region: CASSSGSENQPQHF.

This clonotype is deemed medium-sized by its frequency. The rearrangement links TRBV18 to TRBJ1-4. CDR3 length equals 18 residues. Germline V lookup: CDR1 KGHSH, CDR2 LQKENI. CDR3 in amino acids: CASSPPNRRDATNEKLFF.

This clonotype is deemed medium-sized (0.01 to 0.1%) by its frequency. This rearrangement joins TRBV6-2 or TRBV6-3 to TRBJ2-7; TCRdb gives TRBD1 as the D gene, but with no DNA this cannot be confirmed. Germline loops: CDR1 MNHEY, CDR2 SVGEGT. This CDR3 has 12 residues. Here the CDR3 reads CASSYEGSEQYF.

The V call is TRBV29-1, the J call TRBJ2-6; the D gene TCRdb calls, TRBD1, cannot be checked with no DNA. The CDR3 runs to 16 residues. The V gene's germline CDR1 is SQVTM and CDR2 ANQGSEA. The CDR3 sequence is CSVEGQGSSGANVLTF.

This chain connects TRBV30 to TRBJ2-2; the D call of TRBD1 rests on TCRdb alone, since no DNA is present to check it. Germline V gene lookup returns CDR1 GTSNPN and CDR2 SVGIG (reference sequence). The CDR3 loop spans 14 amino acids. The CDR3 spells CAWSVGRWAGELFF.

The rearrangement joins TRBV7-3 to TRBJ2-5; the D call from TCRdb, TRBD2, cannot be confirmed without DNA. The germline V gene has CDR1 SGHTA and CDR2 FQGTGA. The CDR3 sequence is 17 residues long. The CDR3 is CASSLKPPASGLETQYF.

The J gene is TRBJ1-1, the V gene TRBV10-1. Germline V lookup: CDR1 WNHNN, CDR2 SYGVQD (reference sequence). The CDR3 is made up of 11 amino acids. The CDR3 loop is CASSENGEAFF.

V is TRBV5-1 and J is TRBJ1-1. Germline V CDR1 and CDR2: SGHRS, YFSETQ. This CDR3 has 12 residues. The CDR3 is CASSSRGTEAFF.

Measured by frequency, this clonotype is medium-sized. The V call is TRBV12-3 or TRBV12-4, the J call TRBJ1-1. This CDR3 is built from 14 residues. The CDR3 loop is CASSFSGSNTEAFF.

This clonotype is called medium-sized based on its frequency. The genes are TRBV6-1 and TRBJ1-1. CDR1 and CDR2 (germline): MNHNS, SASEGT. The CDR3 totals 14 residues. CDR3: CASRVMGWNTEAFF.

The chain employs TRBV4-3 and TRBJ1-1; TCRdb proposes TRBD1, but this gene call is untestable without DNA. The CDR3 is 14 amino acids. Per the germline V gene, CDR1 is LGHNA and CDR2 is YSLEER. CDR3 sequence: CASSQDRVGTEAFF.

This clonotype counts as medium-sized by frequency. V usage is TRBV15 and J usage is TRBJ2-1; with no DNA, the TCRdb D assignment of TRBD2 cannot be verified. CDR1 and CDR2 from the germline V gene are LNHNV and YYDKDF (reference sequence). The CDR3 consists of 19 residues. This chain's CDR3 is CATSRVGGLAGKGYNEQFF.

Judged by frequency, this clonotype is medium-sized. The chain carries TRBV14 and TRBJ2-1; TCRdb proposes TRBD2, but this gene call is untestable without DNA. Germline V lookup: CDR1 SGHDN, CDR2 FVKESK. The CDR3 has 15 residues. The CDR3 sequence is CASSQSGGAQYEQFF.

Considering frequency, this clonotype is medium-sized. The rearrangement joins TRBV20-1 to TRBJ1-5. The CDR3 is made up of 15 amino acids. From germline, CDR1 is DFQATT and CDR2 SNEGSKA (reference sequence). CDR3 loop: CSARDTAGRIRPQHF.

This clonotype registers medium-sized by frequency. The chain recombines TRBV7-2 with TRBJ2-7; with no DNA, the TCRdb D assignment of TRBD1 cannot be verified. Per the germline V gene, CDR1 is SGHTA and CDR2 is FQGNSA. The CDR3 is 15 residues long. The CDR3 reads CASSSFGTDSYEQYF.

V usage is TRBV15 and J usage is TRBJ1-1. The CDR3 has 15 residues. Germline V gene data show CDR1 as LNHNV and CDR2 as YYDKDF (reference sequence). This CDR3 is CATSRDLAAGFKAFF. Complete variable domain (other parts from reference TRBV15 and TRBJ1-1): DAMVIQNPRYQVTQFGKPVTLSCSQTLNHNVMYWYQQKSSQAPKLLFHYYDKDFNNEADTPDNFQSRRPNTSFCFLDIRSPGLGDTAMYLCATSRDLAAGFKAFFGQGTRLTVV.

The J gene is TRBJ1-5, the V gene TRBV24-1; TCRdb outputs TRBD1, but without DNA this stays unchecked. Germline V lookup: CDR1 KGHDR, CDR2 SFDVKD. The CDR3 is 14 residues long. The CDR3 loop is CATSEQGANQPQHF.